The present entry profiles one TCR beta chain with its context. Its target is unknown. TCRdb's table, derived via immunoSEQ multiplex PCR, lists solely in-frame clones and lacks some. Here the sample spans some 99,000 clones, 84% being singletons. Germline assignment: CDR1 LNHDA and CDR2 SQIVND (reference sequence). This CDR3 is 13 amino acids long. Between the trimmed V and J ends, which lost 3 bases and 2 bases, there was a span of 7 bases. These data are taken from a study of T cell responses to AZD1222 COVID-19 vaccine. General study findings and limits: Mapped onto spike, vaccine-associated CD4 TCRs spanned it and were dominant at 160-218 and 743-854. Breadth and depth of Spike-specific TCRs rose after two AZD1222 doses. Researchers took repertoire samples only after the peak T cell response had come.

Whether given at about 4 or about 12 weeks, second doses were pooled. The genes are TRBV19 and TRBJ1-2; perhaps TRBD1 as D (6 bases). This sample comprised peripheral blood, obtained 28 days after the second AZD1222 dose. The sequence came from an adult who received the AZD1222 COVID-19 vaccine. DNA for the CDR3: TGTGCCAGTAGTATCCAGGGGAACTATGGCTACACCTTC. It is translated as CASSIQGNYGYTF.